A single sample is the source of the 5 T cell receptor beta chains below, sequenced in a study of vaccination and CD4 T cells after COVID-19. Sequenced with the Oncomine TCR Beta short-read assay was DNA taken from cultured CD4+ T cells. A single record per CDR3 protein comes from TCRdb applying MiXCR to the PCR reads. The sample records some 17,000 distinct CDR3 sequences, 48% being singletons. Treatment meaning: roughly 10-day PBMC culture with coronavirus spike peptide pools or control peptides (ViraFEST assay). No antigens are known for them. The material sequenced was CD4+ T cells from blood, cultured in vitro, taken before SARS-CoV-2 vaccination. These TCRs come from a human donor who had recovered from COVID-19.

This clonotype has more than one count but fewer than ten. The chain links TRBV28 to TRBJ1-2; D may be TRBD1 (6 bases). V was pared by 6 bases and J by 3 bases, with 14 bases between. Germline V gene data show CDR1 as MDHEN and CDR2 as SYDVKM. This CDR3 comprises 14 residues. CDR3 residues: CASRLPGGDYGYTF. CDR3 DNA: TGTGCCAGCAGGCTCCCGGGGGGCGACTATGGCTACACCTTC.

The chain is built from TRBV29-1 and TRBJ2-7, with TRBD2 identical over 7 bases. This CDR3 region has 15 residues. Germline-derived CDR1 and CDR2 are SQVTM and ANQGSEA. Trimming at V came to 1 base and at J to 2 bases, leaving 8 bases not matched to a gene. The CDR3 region has the DNA TGCAGCGTTGAAGGGTGGGGAGGGGTAACCTACGAGCAGTACTTC. Its protein is CSVEGWGGVTYEQYF.

The table lists this clonotype with a few counts. The chain joins TRBV7-3 to TRBJ1-1; 7 bases map to TRBD1. V was clipped by 5 bases and J by 1 base; unmatched bases: 1. Germline CDR1 and CDR2: SGHTA and FQGTGA. The CDR3 spans 13 residues. CDR3 residues: CASSGDRNTEAFF. The CDR3 nucleotides read TGTGCCAGCAGCGGGGACAGGAACACTGAAGCTTTCTTT.

The chain joins TRBV9 to TRBJ2-2; the match to TRBD1 covers 7 bases. In germline, CDR1 is SGDLS, CDR2 YYNGEE. This CDR3 is 15 amino acids long. J lost 5 bases, V lost 1 base, and 5 bases had no gene match. The CDR3 loop reads CASSVWDRETGELFF. For the CDR3, the DNA is TGTGCCAGCAGCGTATGGGACAGAGAAACCGGGGAGCTGTTTTTT.

The chain has TRBV27 and TRBJ2-2; 14 bases map to TRBD2. This CDR3 is 17 amino acids long. The V segment lost 5 bases and the J segment 8 bases; nucleotides outside the gene matches: 10. Germline V gene lookup returns CDR1 MNHEY and CDR2 SMNVEV (reference sequence). The CDR3 reads CASSPPGLAGVRGELFF. In DNA, the CDR3 is TGTGCCAGCAGTCCTCCGGGACTAGCGGGAGTCAGGGGGGAGCTGTTTTTT.